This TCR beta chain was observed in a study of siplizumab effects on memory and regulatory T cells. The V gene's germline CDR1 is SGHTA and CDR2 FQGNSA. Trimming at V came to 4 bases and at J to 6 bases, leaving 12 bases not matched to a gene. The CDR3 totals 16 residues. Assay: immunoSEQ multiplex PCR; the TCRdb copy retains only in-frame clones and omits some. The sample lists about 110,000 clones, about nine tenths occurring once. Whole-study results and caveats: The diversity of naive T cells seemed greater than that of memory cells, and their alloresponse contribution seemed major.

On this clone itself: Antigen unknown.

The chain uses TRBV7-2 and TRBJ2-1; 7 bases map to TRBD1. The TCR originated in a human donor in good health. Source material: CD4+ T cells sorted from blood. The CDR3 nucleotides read TGTGCCAGCAGCTCTCGGGGACAGAGTCCGTCCAATGAGCAGTTCTTC. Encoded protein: CASSSRGQSPSNEQFF.